The next 13 T cell receptor beta chains were all read from a single sample in a study of vaccination effects on CD4 cells after COVID-19 (dated by TCRdb to between 2020 and 2023). Library preparation was by the immunoSEQ multiplex PCR assay. TCRdb limited this immuneACCESS table to in-frame rearrangements with V and J called. A share of clones is missing; checked studies link under half to unresolved V genes, and the rest is unexplained. The sample table records tens of thousands of clones; around three quarters of these occur just once. In total, the top ten clones hold around 27% of the sample. To identify antigen-specific CD4+ T cell clonotypes by their expansion, the ViraFEST assay first stimulated PBMC with viral peptide pools and then applied TCR sequencing. After more than 9 days of culture, CD4+ T cells were isolated with the EasySep CD4+ T cell isolation kit. Negative nucleocapsid antibody results before and after vaccination confirmed that the healthy vaccine recipients had no prior SARS-CoV-2 infection.

Antigens for these TCRs are unknown. The source was CD4+ T cells from PBMCs cultured with HCoV-OC43 spike peptides, collected before COVID-19 vaccination. The cell subset or site label, read with the paper, signifies: HCoV-OC43 spike overlapping peptide pool stimulation. Source of these receptors: a human donor who received a COVID-19 vaccine.

This chain connects TRBV5-1 to TRBJ1-4, with D hard to call. With 0 bases removed from V and 0 bases from J, the gap between germline ends came to 15 bases. Germline-derived CDR1 and CDR2 are SGHRS and YFSETQ. The CDR3 spans 18 residues. The CDR3 sequence: CASSLGAERPATNEKLFF. Written as DNA, the CDR3 is TGCGCCAGCAGCTTGGGGGCGGAAAGGCCTGCAACTAATGAAAAACTGTTTTTT.

The chain employs TRBV28 and TRBJ2-1, with D possibly matching TRBD2 (6 bases). V lost 2 bases, J lost 12 bases, and 11 bases lay in between. The CDR3 is 12 residues long. Looked up from germline, CDR1 is MDHEN and CDR2 is SYDVKM. CDR3: CASSLNRRGQFF. The CDR3 DNA is TGTGCCAGCAGTTTAAACAGGCGGGGGCAGTTCTTC.

This rearrangement joins TRBV4-3 to TRBJ1-4; D is undetermined. The CDR3 extends over 13 amino acids. The ends were cut back, 0 bases at V and 8 bases at J, with 7 bases in the middle. CDR1 is LGHNA, CDR2 YSLEER, per germline. This CDR3 reads CASSQDRREKLFF. DNA for the CDR3: TGCGCCAGCAGCCAAGATCGCAGGGAAAAACTGTTTTTT.

The chain joins TRBV11-2 to TRBJ2-5; 12 bases match TRBD2. Germline trimming cut 1 base from V and 4 bases from J; bases unmatched to any gene: 4. Germline CDR1 reads SGHAT; CDR2 reads FQNNGV. This CDR3 region has 16 residues. Here the CDR3 reads CASSLGLAGEGETQYF. Written as DNA, the CDR3 is TGTGCCAGCAGCTTAGGACTAGCGGGGGAGGGAGAGACCCAGTACTTC.

The chain is built from TRBV25-1 and TRBJ1-4; 7 bases agree with TRBD1. The CDR3 totals 15 residues. The junction had 7 bases not matched to a gene; V was cut back by 1 base and J by 8 bases. Germline-derived CDR1 and CDR2 are MGHDK and SYGVNS. The CDR3: CASSEFGRGEEKLFF. The CDR3 DNA follows: TGTGCCAGCAGTGAATTCGGCAGGGGGGAGGAAAAACTGTTTTTT.

V usage is TRBV29-1 and J usage is TRBJ2-1; 7 bases map to TRBD1. CDR3 length: 14 amino acids. Germline V CDR1 and CDR2: SQVTM, ANQGSEA. V gave up 7 bases and J gave up 4 bases; unmatched junction bases: 10. The DNA of the CDR3 is TGCAGCGCCGAAGTAGAGGACAGGTACAATGAGCAGTTCTTC. Encoded protein: CSAEVEDRYNEQFF.

CDR3 DNA sequence: TGTGCCAGCAGCTTAGCGGGGTACACTGAAGCTTTCTTT. Its protein product is CASSLAGYTEAFF. The chain links TRBV7-2 to TRBJ1-1; D not certain. The CDR3 consists of 13 residues. Germline V gene sequence: CDR1 SGHTA, CDR2 FQGNSA. Trimming left V 0 bases short and J 3 bases short, with 5 bases between.

V gene TRBV6-5 combines with J gene TRBJ2-1; 8 bases are a match to TRBD2. CDR3 size: 13 residues. With 4 bases clipped from V and 10 bases from J, the junction kept 6 bases outside the gene matches. Germline loops: CDR1 MNHEY, CDR2 SVGAGI. CDR3: CASSSGLAGEQFF. In DNA, the CDR3 is TGTGCCAGCAGTTCCGGACTAGCAGGCGAGCAGTTCTTC.

This clone was seen a single time. J is TRBJ2-7 and V is TRBV7-6; TRBD2 might be the D (6 bases). Trimming removed 1 base from V and 2 bases from J, with 9 bases in between. The CDR3 length is 14 residues. Germline V gene lookup returns CDR1 SGHVS and CDR2 FNYEAQ. The CDR3 spells CASSLDAGPYEQYF. CDR3 in DNA: TGTGCCAGCAGCTTAGACGCGGGGCCCTACGAGCAGTACTTC. The entire variable domain, with the rest obtained from reference TRBV7-6 and TRBJ2-7, is as follows: GAGVSQSPRYKVTKRGQDVALRCDPISGHVSLYWYRQALGQGPEFLTYFNYEAQQDKSGLPNDRFSAERPEGSISTLTIQRTEQRDSAMYRCASSLDAGPYEQYFGPGTRLTVT.

This chain joins TRBV19 and TRBJ2-3; the D is unclear. CDR1 is LNHDA, CDR2 SQIVND, per germline (reference sequence). CDR3 length: 13 residues. Trimming left V 3 bases short and J 3 bases short, with 7 bases between. In DNA, the CDR3 is TGTGCCAGTAGTATTCAGGTAACAGATACGCAGTATTTT. Translation gives CASSIQVTDTQYF.

This clone appeared a single time. This chain links TRBV23-1 with TRBJ2-7; D is unresolved. TRBV23-1 is sorted into the ORF group, with uncertain function. The CDR3 totals 16 residues. V dropped 3 bases and J dropped 0 bases, with 15 bases sitting between them. CDR3 loop: CASSHEVSAGSYEQYF. DNA of the CDR3: TGCGCCAGCAGTCATGAGGTTTCGGCAGGCTCCTACGAGCAGTACTTC.

The chain couples TRBV6-5 to TRBJ1-1; 8 nucleotides line up with TRBD1. The germline gives CDR1 MNHEY, CDR2 SVGAGI. V was pared by 3 bases and J by 5 bases, with 2 bases of the junction left unmatched. The CDR3 spans 13 residues. CDR3 nucleotides: TGTGCCAGCAGTTATCGGACAGGGACTGAAGCTTTCTTT. It yields the protein CASSYRTGTEAFF.

Only a few counts were recorded for this clone. The chain couples TRBV19 to TRBJ2-7; D may match TRBD1 or TRBD2 (5 bases each). Germline CDR1 LNHDA, CDR2 SQIVND (reference sequence). V lost 6 bases to trimming and J lost 4 bases, with 19 bases between them. The CDR3 totals 15 residues. The CDR3, as DNA: TGTGCCAGTAGCGGCCCGGGACGAAGCAGGTACGAGCAGTACTTC. Residues: CASSGPGRSRYEQYF.